This T cell receptor (beta chain) was identified in a study of T cell repertoires in cytomegalovirus infection. Overall study: Researchers turned to recently identified HLA-C-restricted CMV epitopes as well as well-studied HLA-B-restricted ones. Evidence of both CMV infection and a matching HLA type came from public TCR beta signatures. General study points: Clonotype analysis showed dominance of the ex vivo response by HLA-C-restricted CMV-specific TCR beta clonotypes.

Note on this clonotype: Its specificity is not known.

Each CDR3 protein is one row after TCRdb ran MiXCR on the reads. This sample carries roughly 990,000 distinct CDR3 sequences, less than 35% of them seen once, and the ten largest clones take roughly an eighth. CDR3 length equals 15 residues. Germline lookup yields CDR1 MDHEN and CDR2 SYDVKM. Trimming removed 9 bases from V and 0 bases from J, with 15 bases in between. This receptor was taken from a human donor in good health (CMV status not recorded). Some clones in this sample may be carry-over from other donors' samples. This chain uses TRBV28 with TRBJ1-5; D gene uncertain. The sample was cultured CD8+ T cells from PBMCs, taken from culture after CMV antigen stimulation. For the CDR3, the DNA is TGTGCCAGTGGCCGGCTGGATGATAGCAATCAGCCCCAGCATTTT. Its protein is CASGRLDDSNQPQHF.